These 24 T cell receptor beta chains originate from one sample sequenced in a study of Tregs in tolerant kidney transplant recipients. Libraries were prepared by immunoSEQ multiplex PCR; TCRdb keeps only in-frame clonotypes and omits some of them. The data show 90,000 to 130,000 clones, 90% seen once. Sequencing was performed on CD4+ T cells from blood, taken before the transplant. Every receptor here comes from a human donor who received a combined kidney and bone marrow transplant.

V and J are TRBV6-1 and TRBJ2-7, with D possibly TRBD1 on 6 matching bases. V lost 9 bases and J 1 base, leaving 16 bases between the germline ends. CDR3 size: 14 residues. Germline V gene data show CDR1 as MNHNS and CDR2 as SASEGT. Written as DNA, the CDR3 is TGTGCCAGTAACAGCCTAGGGGGTTCCTACGAGCAGTACTTC. This sequence encodes CASNSLGGSYEQYF.

The CDR3 DNA reads as TGTGCCAGCAGCTTGGGAAGTGACAGGGACCGGGAGCTGTTTTTT. The encoded protein is CASSLGSDRDRELFF. The rearrangement joins TRBV5-4 to TRBJ2-2; 7 bases are shared with TRBD1. V lost 0 bases to trimming and J lost 9 bases; unmatched junction nucleotides: 8. The CDR3 extends over 15 amino acids. Germline CDR1 SGHNT, CDR2 YYREEE (reference sequence).

This rearrangement joins TRBV27 to TRBJ2-5, with a possible D match to TRBD1 (6 bases). Trimming left V 6 bases short and J 4 bases short, with 15 bases between. The germline CDR1 and CDR2 sequences are MNHEY and SMNVEV (reference sequence). The CDR3 extends over 14 amino acids. CDR3 residues: CASRTRGTGETQYF. DNA for the CDR3: TGTGCCAGCAGAACAAGGGGGACCGGAGAGACCCAGTACTTC.

The CDR3, as DNA: TGCGCCAGCAGCTTCGGGGGGCCCACGAACACCGGGGAGCTGTTTTTT. This gives the protein CASSFGGPTNTGELFF. The chain is built from TRBV5-1 and TRBJ2-2; D might be TRBD2 (7 bases). The CDR3 runs to 16 residues. Germline CDR1 and CDR2: SGHRS and YFSETQ. V lost 2 bases and J lost 0, with 11 bases in between. The full variable domain, in which reference TRBV5-1 and TRBJ2-2 provide the parts outside the CDR3, is KAGVTQTPRYLIKTRGQQVTLSCSPISGHRSVSWYQQTPGQGLQFLFEYFSETQRNKGNFPGRFSGRQFSNSRSEMNVSTLELGDSALYLCASSFGGPTNTGELFFGEGSRLTVL.

The rearrangement uses TRBV5-5 and TRBJ1-1, with D perhaps matching TRBD1 (6 bases). Trimming took 5 bases from V and 5 from J, leaving 13 bases between them. Per germline, CDR1 SGHKS and CDR2 YYEKEE (reference sequence). This CDR3 is 13 amino acids long. CDR3 in amino acids: CASRDRVWTEAFF. The CDR3 nucleotides are TGTGCCAGCAGGGACAGAGTCTGGACTGAAGCTTTCTTT.

This chain connects TRBV5-1 to TRBJ1-4, with D possibly matching TRBD1 (6 bases). The germline CDR1 and CDR2 sequences are SGHRS and YFSETQ. Trimming stripped 4 bases from V and 3 bases from J, with 13 bases between. This CDR3 region has 15 residues. The CDR3 nucleotides are TGCGCCAGCAGCCAATCAGGGGCCGCTAATGAAAAACTGTTTTTT. This sequence encodes CASSQSGAANEKLFF.

Written as DNA, the CDR3 is TGTGCCAGCAGCTTAGATTGGGGACAGACCCTACTTAGCAATCAGCCCCAGCATTTT. Translated, it gives CASSLDWGQTLLSNQPQHF. This sequence joins TRBV7-8 and TRBJ1-5; 7 bases align to TRBD1. The junction had 12 bases not matched to a gene; V was cut back by 1 base and J by 0 bases. Per germline, CDR1 SGHVS and CDR2 FQNEAQ. This CDR3 has 19 residues.

The chain carries TRBV28 and TRBJ1-5; the D gene is possibly TRBD1 (6 bases). The CDR3 consists of 14 residues. Trimming left V 3 bases short and J 3 bases short, with 9 bases between. CDR1 is MDHEN and CDR2 is SYDVKM in the germline V gene. The CDR3 protein is CASSFGTNNQPQHF. CDR3 bases: TGTGCCAGCAGTTTTGGGACAAACAATCAGCCCCAGCATTTT.

The CDR3 DNA reads as TGTGCCAGCAGCTTGGCCGGGACAGGGTATACTGAAGCTTTCTTT. Translated: CASSLAGTGYTEAFF. This chain connects TRBV5-5 to TRBJ1-1; 9 nucleotides line up with TRBD1. J was trimmed by 5 bases and V by 0 bases; bases with no gene match: 5. Germline V gene lookup returns CDR1 SGHKS and CDR2 YYEKEE (reference sequence). The CDR3 has 15 residues.

This clone showed up just once. The chain combines TRBV5-1 with TRBJ2-7, with unresolved D. V lost 4 bases and J 0 bases, leaving 14 bases between the germline ends. In germline, CDR1 is SGHRS, CDR2 YFSETQ. The CDR3 extends over 15 amino acids. CDR3 DNA sequence: TGCGCCAGCAGCCCAGGATATACAACCTCCTACGAGCAGTACTTC. It translates to CASSPGYTTSYEQYF.

This clone has a handful of counts. The V call is TRBV19, the J call TRBJ1-2; no firm D call. V was shortened by 5 bases and J by 9 bases, with 13 bases between the two germline ends. Germline CDR1 LNHDA, CDR2 SQIVND (reference sequence). The CDR3 runs to 12 residues. Written as DNA, the CDR3 is TGTGCCAGTAGTGTTAGCGGGGTGAGCTACACCTTC. It encodes CASSVSGVSYTF.

This clone has a single count. This chain links TRBV25-1 with TRBJ1-2, with D perhaps TRBD1 (6 bases). The V and J ends lost 4 bases and 0 bases respectively, with 9 bases between them. Germline V gene data show CDR1 as MGHDK and CDR2 as SYGVNS. This CDR3 contains 14 residues. CDR3 region: CASSAQGSNYGYTF. The CDR3, as DNA: TGTGCCAGCAGTGCACAGGGCTCTAACTATGGCTACACCTTC.

This clone was detected only once. V gene TRBV28 combines with J gene TRBJ1-2, with a possible D match to TRBD1 (5 bases). The CDR3 has 15 amino acids. CDR1 and CDR2 from the germline V gene are MDHEN and SYDVKM. The V end lost 6 bases, the J end lost 4 bases, and 18 bases lay between the germline ends. As DNA, the CDR3 is TGTGCCAGCAGGTCTTCTGGGGGGACGGGCTATGGCTACACCTTC. Amino acids: CASRSSGGTGYGYTF.

This clone was observed once. The J gene is TRBJ1-1, the V gene TRBV10-2; maybe TRBD1 (5 bases). CDR3 length: 13 amino acids. V was cut by 5 bases and J by 1 base, with 8 bases left in between. Germline V gives CDR1 WSHSY, CDR2 SAAADI. DNA of the CDR3: TGCGCCAGCAGTCTTACAGGGAACACTGAAGCTTTCTTT. The encoded protein is CASSLTGNTEAFF.

The chain uses TRBV28 and TRBJ2-7, with a tentative D call TRBD2 (5 bases). Germline-derived CDR1 and CDR2 are MDHEN and SYDVKM. This CDR3 spans 16 amino acids. V shed 1 base and J shed 5 bases, with 18 bases lying between them. The CDR3 protein is CASSLLYRGQKHEQYF. CDR3 nucleotide sequence: TGTGCCAGCAGTTTATTATACCGAGGGCAGAAGCACGAGCAGTACTTC.

In this sample, this clone turned up a few times. The chain joins TRBV5-7 to TRBJ2-7; D call uncertain. TRBV5-7 counts as an open reading frame of uncertain function. CDR3 length: 10 amino acids. Trimming cost V 3 bases and J 8 bases, with 6 bases left between them. DNA for the CDR3: TGTGCCAGCAGCTGGCCCAAGCAGTACTTC. This encodes CASSWPKQYF.

The V gene is TRBV4-1, the J gene TRBJ1-2, with a weak D call TRBD1 (5 bases). The CDR3 loop spans 18 amino acids. CDR1 is MGHRA and CDR2 is YSYEKL in the germline V gene. V was cut by 1 base and J by 1 base, with 19 bases left in between. This chain's CDR3 is CASSQVGAGRHHNYGYTF. The DNA of the CDR3 is TGCGCCAGCAGCCAAGTTGGGGCAGGGCGCCATCATAACTATGGCTACACCTTC.

This clone occurred once. V gene TRBV10-2 combines with J gene TRBJ2-3; weak D call: TRBD2 (5 bases). Germline V lookup: CDR1 WSHSY, CDR2 SAAADI. Trimming cost V 2 bases and J 1 base, with 10 bases left between them. The CDR3 length is 15 residues. The CDR3 sequence: CASSEGKAGTDTQYF. The CDR3 region has the DNA TGCGCCAGCAGTGAGGGCAAAGCGGGCACAGATACGCAGTATTTT.

This chain connects TRBV6-5 to TRBJ1-2; D gene unclear. Germline CDR1 MNHEY, CDR2 SVGAGI. Between the trimmed V and J ends, which lost 3 bases and 2 bases, there was a span of 7 bases. The CDR3 totals 13 residues. The CDR3 is CASSYGGNYGYTF. Written as DNA, the CDR3 is TGTGCCAGCAGTTATGGCGGGAACTATGGCTACACCTTC.

This clone was seen only once. The chain carries TRBV6-1 and TRBJ2-2; D is perhaps TRBD2 (5 bases). The ends were cut back, 7 bases at V and 4 bases at J, with 13 bases in the middle. The CDR3 has 14 residues. Germline V gene lookup returns CDR1 MNHNS and CDR2 SASEGT. CDR3 residues: CASTTRAATGELFF. The CDR3 DNA is TGTGCCAGCACTACTAGGGCCGCCACCGGGGAGCTGTTTTTT.

The J gene is TRBJ2-7, the V gene TRBV9, with D tentatively TRBD2 (5 bases). V was pared by 2 bases and J by 5 bases, with 11 bases between. Germline V CDR1 and CDR2: SGDLS, YYNGEE. The CDR3 length is 13 residues. As DNA, the CDR3 is TGTGCCAGCAGCGTTTCCTGGCGGGACGAGCAGTACTTC. It specifies CASSVSWRDEQYF.

The chain employs TRBV18 and TRBJ2-2, with TRBD1 as a possible D gene (6 bases). With 6 bases removed from V and 0 bases from J, the gap between germline ends came to 11 bases. The V gene's germline CDR1 is KGHSH and CDR2 LQKENI. The CDR3 loop spans 15 amino acids. CDR3 nucleotide sequence: TGTGCCAGCTCCTCCGGGACACCGAACACCGGGGAGCTGTTTTTT. This codes for CASSSGTPNTGELFF.

The rearrangement links TRBV4-2 to TRBJ2-5, with 10 positions matching TRBD2. The CDR3 sequence is 18 residues long. The germline gives CDR1 LGHNA, CDR2 YNFKEQ. V shed 0 bases and J 5 bases; nucleotides not matched to a gene: 12. CDR3: CASSQDKSSGRALETQYF. The DNA of the CDR3 is TGTGCCAGCAGCCAAGATAAAAGCAGCGGGAGGGCCTTGGAGACCCAGTACTTC.

V usage is TRBV10-3 and J usage is TRBJ1-3; D is unclear. The germline CDR1 and CDR2 sequences are ENHRY and SYGVKD. The CDR3 length is 17 residues. Trimming pared 0 bases from V and 0 bases from J, leaving 12 bases between. Written as DNA, the CDR3 is TGTGCCATCAGTGAGTCGAGGGCCCCAGGCTCTGGAAACACCATATATTTT. This sequence encodes CAISESRAPGSGNTIYF.